This TCR beta chain was captured in a study of shared clonotypes between healthy human individuals. This CDR3 spans 16 amino acids. J gave up 9 bases and V 4 bases, and 13 bases lay outside the gene matches. Germline CDR1 is MGHRA and CDR2 is YSYEKL. The count of this clone is one. Its antigen remains unidentified. Notes on the study in general: Larger estimated richness was generally recorded for naive subsets relative to memory subsets. Generation of non-shared clonotypes was less probable than generation of clonotypes shared by all four donors.

Genomic DNA per cell subset filled all wells of several immunoSEQ plates. Sequenced by immunoSEQ multiplex PCR; TCRdb stores in-frame clones only, minus some. The repertoire holds 2 million to 3 million clones, roughly nine tenths seen once, with around 0.14% in the top ten. Splitting the CD4+ cells yielded a CD45RA+ naive subset and a CD45RA-negative memory subset. The gene calls are TRBV4-1 and TRBJ2-1; 9 bases match TRBD1. The sequence derives from a man aged 18 to 30 in good health. Material: naive CD4+ T cells sorted from blood. Noted subset: CD45RA+ positively selected. CDR3 nucleotides: TGCGCCAGCAGCCGGACCGGGACAGGGTTCGTTGGTGAGCAGTTCTTC. This codes for CASSRTGTGFVGEQFF.